This paragraph covers one TCR beta chain sequence. Its specificity is not known. These data are taken from a study of T cell responses to AZD1222 COVID-19 vaccine. General observations from the study: White British ancestry dominated among donors, who included more females, and clonal diversity was possibly underestimated.

Measured with immunoSEQ multiplex PCR; TCRdb has only the in-frame clones, and not every one. The data contain around 140,000 clones, around 90% of them seen just once; the ten biggest clones take up about 5%. This CDR3 contains 13 residues. Germline CDR1 GTSNPN, CDR2 SVGIG (reference sequence). V lost 2 bases and J lost 0, with 7 bases in between. The chain links TRBV30 to TRBJ2-5; the D gene could be TRBD1 or TRBD2 (5 bases each). The sample in question was peripheral blood, obtained 28 days after the second dose of the MenACWY control vaccine. This TCR came from an adult who received the MenACWY meningococcal vaccine as a control. In DNA, the CDR3 is TGTGCCTGGAGTTGGGGGTACCAAGAGACCCAGTACTTC. It encodes CAWSWGYQETQYF. The variable domain in full, with the rest retrieved from reference TRBV30 and TRBJ2-5, is SQTIHQWPATLVQPVGSPLSLECTVEGTSNPNLYWYRQAAGRGLQLLFYSVGIGQISSEVPQNLSASRPQDRQFILSSKKLLLSDSGFYLCAWSWGYQETQYFGPGTRLLVL.